These T cell receptor beta chains were read from a single sample in a study of CD8+ T cells in alopecia areata. The data were produced by immunoSEQ multiplex PCR, yet TCRdb's version contains in-frame clones alone and is incomplete. The data show 200,000 or so clones, roughly 44% seen once. This material consisted of CD4+ T cells sorted from blood, taken at approximately week 37, from a patient treated with tofacitinib. The receptors were sampled from a human donor with alopecia areata. Both conserved end residues are part of each CDR3. Fields, in order: CDR3 DNA, CDR3 protein, D gene, J gene, clone size, V gene. D genes are given only for firm matches. The listing skips clone size in some rows; elsewhere it reads once, few, many or a size class.

TGTGCCAGCAGACCTCCAGAGAACACTGAAGCTTTCTTT CASRPPENTEAFF NA TRBJ1-1 few TRBV25-1
TGCGCCAGCAGCGCGGACAGGGGTAATGAGCAGTTCTTC CASSADRGNEQFF TRBD1 TRBJ2-1 NA TRBV5-1
TGTGCCAGCAGCTTAACGTCAGAAATGGTGAACACTGAAGCTTTCTTT CASSLTSEMVNTEAFF NA TRBJ1-1 NA TRBV7-3
TGTGCCAGCAGCCAGTTTGCGGGACGGATTTACGAGCAGTACTTC CASSQFAGRIYEQYF NA TRBJ2-7 few TRBV4-2
TGTGCCACCTCGCGGAGTTACAATGAGCAGTTCTTC CATSRSYNEQFF NA TRBJ2-1 NA TRBV2
TGCGCCAGCCATCGGGCACAAGAGACCCAGTACTTC CASHRAQETQYF NA TRBJ2-5 few TRBV5-1
TGCAGCGTTGTTGGGACCCTTTCTTCGTACAATGAGCAGTTCTTC CSVVGTLSSYNEQFF NA TRBJ2-1 NA TRBV29-1
TGCGCCAGCAGCGGGACAGATCAAGAGACCCAGTACTTC CASSGTDQETQYF TRBD1 TRBJ2-5 NA TRBV5-1
TGTGCCTGGAGTGTACCGGGACTCCACTCGGAGCCCCAGCATTTT CAWSVPGLHSEPQHF NA TRBJ1-5 few TRBV30
TGCGCCAGCAGCCCAGGCCCCCCAACAGGGTACTACTACGAGCAGTACTTC CASSPGPPTGYYYEQYF NA TRBJ2-7 few TRBV5-1
TGTGCCTGGAGCAAAGGAACTAGCATCGAGCAGTACTTC CAWSKGTSIEQYF NA TRBJ2-7 NA TRBV30
TGTGCCAGCAGCTTAACAGGGGTCCAAGAGACCCAGTACTTC CASSLTGVQETQYF TRBD1 TRBJ2-5 few TRBV5-4
TGTGCCAGCAGCGCGACTGTGTCCGGGGCCAACGTCCTGACTTTC CASSATVSGANVLTF NA TRBJ2-6 NA TRBV9
TGTGCCAGCAGTTTCGGGCCCACATCCGGGCAGTACTTC CASSFGPTSGQYF NA TRBJ2-7 few TRBV27
TGCAGCGTTGCCGGGACAGGGAGGAATCAGCCCCAGCATTTT CSVAGTGRNQPQHF TRBD1 TRBJ1-5 NA TRBV29-1
TGTGCCAGCAGCCCCAACAGGGATGGCTACACCTTC CASSPNRDGYTF NA TRBJ1-2 NA TRBV7-9
TGTGCCAGCAGCACCCGACCGGGACTTGAGCAGTTCTTC CASSTRPGLEQFF NA TRBJ2-1 few TRBV7-9
TGTGCCTGGAGCCCTAGACTAGCGGAAGAGACCCAGTACTTC CAWSPRLAEETQYF TRBD2 TRBJ2-5 NA TRBV30
TGTGCCTGGAGTCGACAGGGGGAAGCTTTCTTT CAWSRQGEAFF TRBD1 TRBJ1-1 NA TRBV30
TGTGCCATCAGGAAAGGGGGCTCACAGGACGAGCAGTACTTC CAIRKGGSQDEQYF TRBD1 TRBJ2-7 few TRBV10-3
TGTGCCAGCAGTTCGAGCTCTGGGGCCAACGTCCTGACTTTC CASSSSSGANVLTF NA TRBJ2-6 NA TRBV6-4
TGCAGCGTTGCCAGACAGGGCGCCGAGCAGTACTTC CSVARQGAEQYF TRBD1 TRBJ2-7 NA TRBV29-1
TGCGCCAGCAGCTTGGGACTAGTATCTCCCAGCACAGATACGCAGTATTTT CASSLGLVSPSTDTQYF NA TRBJ2-3 NA TRBV5-1
TGTGCCACCAGCAGACAAAGGTCCGCAGGGATAGGGACAGATACGCAGTATTTT CATSRQRSAGIGTDTQYF NA TRBJ2-3 NA TRBV15
TGTGCCACCAAAGGGGGACCCTACGAGCAGTACTTC CATKGGPYEQYF NA TRBJ2-7 NA TRBV6-5
TGTGCCAGCACCTCGCTCACAGATACGCAGTATTTT CASTSLTDTQYF NA TRBJ2-3 NA TRBV25-1
TGTGCCAGCAACCGACAGTCTGGGGTCGGGGGAAAACTGTTTTTT CASNRQSGVGGKLFF NA TRBJ1-4 NA TRBV2
TGTGCCAGCAGCCCAACAGGGTCTATCAAGCCCCAGCATTTT CASSPTGSIKPQHF NA TRBJ1-5 NA TRBV6-5
TGTGCCAGCAGCTTGGCTATTTCCTACGAGCAGTACTTC CASSLAISYEQYF NA TRBJ2-7 NA TRBV7-6
TGTGCTAGTGGTGCCCCCCCCTTCCTCTCTGGGGCCAACGTCCTGACTTTC CASGAPPFLSGANVLTF NA TRBJ2-6 NA TRBV12-5
TGTGCCAGCAGCTTGGGACTAGCGGGAGAGAATGAGCAGTTCTTC CASSLGLAGENEQFF TRBD2 TRBJ2-1 few TRBV11-2
TGTGCCTGGAGTGTACCCAGTGCCAACACCGGGGAGCTGTTTTTT CAWSVPSANTGELFF NA TRBJ2-2 NA TRBV30
TGTGCCAGCAGCTTAGGACAGAACACCGGGGAGCTGTTTTTT CASSLGQNTGELFF NA TRBJ2-2 NA TRBV7-2
TGTGCCAGCAGCCCCATAGGCACCGGGGAGCTGTTTTTT CASSPIGTGELFF NA TRBJ2-2 few TRBV14
TGTGCCTGGAGTCTGCCCGGGATCACGAAGACCCAGTACTTC CAWSLPGITKTQYF NA TRBJ2-5 NA TRBV30
TGTGCCAGCTCACCAACAGGACTAGTTCGGGAGACCCAGTACTTC CASSPTGLVRETQYF TRBD2 TRBJ2-5 few TRBV18
TGTGCCAGCAGCTTAGGTAGCCCAGATACGCAGTATTTT CASSLGSPDTQYF NA TRBJ2-3 NA TRBV7-3
TGTGCCAGCAGCTTAGGTCTAGCGGGGAGAGGGCAAGAGACCCAGTACTTC CASSLGLAGRGQETQYF TRBD2 TRBJ2-5 NA TRBV7-2
TGTGCCAGCAGCTTAGACAAGGCTGGCGGGAAGCAGTATTTT CASSLDKAGGKQYF NA TRBJ2-3 NA TRBV7-9
TGCGCCAGCAGCTTGGAGGGGACAGGGCTGAACGAGCAGTACTTC CASSLEGTGLNEQYF TRBD1 TRBJ2-7 NA TRBV5-1
TGTGCCGGTGGAGCGCACTACGAGCAGTACTTC CAGGAHYEQYF NA TRBJ2-7 NA TRBV7-9
TGTGCCAGTAGTTTCCTCTCAGGGGACCCCAATCAGCCCCAGCATTTT CASSFLSGDPNQPQHF NA TRBJ1-5 NA TRBV19
TGTGCCAGCAGTTTACGGCTAGCGGGAGTCTCCTACAATGAGCAGTTCTTC CASSLRLAGVSYNEQFF TRBD2 TRBJ2-1 NA TRBV27
TGTGCCAGCAGTGTCCAACTAGGGACTAGCGCGCTTCAGTACTTC CASSVQLGTSALQYF TRBD2 TRBJ2-4 few TRBV25-1
TGTGCCAGCAGCATAGGGACTAGCGGGACAACGTACAATGAGCAGTTCTTC CASSIGTSGTTYNEQFF TRBD2 TRBJ2-1 few TRBV7-2
TGCGCCAGCAGCTTATTCGTGGGACGAAGCATGAACACTGAAGCTTTCTTT CASSLFVGRSMNTEAFF NA TRBJ1-1 NA TRBV5-1
TGTGCCACCAGCAGAGATCAAGCGGGAGGGCCGCATGAGCAGTTCTTC CATSRDQAGGPHEQFF TRBD2 TRBJ2-1 NA TRBV15
TGCGCCAGCAGCCCCGGGGCACCACCGTTCATCGGGGAGCTGTTTTTT CASSPGAPPFIGELFF NA TRBJ2-2 NA TRBV5-1
TGTGCCAGCAGCTTGGAAGGGCCGATTGGCTATGGCTACACCTTC CASSLEGPIGYGYTF NA TRBJ1-2 NA TRBV5-4
TGCAGCGTTAGACCTCGGCTGGTGGGAGAGACCCAGTACTTC CSVRPRLVGETQYF NA TRBJ2-5 NA TRBV29-1
TGCAGCGTTCTGGGCGCGGAGCATCGTGGCTACACCTTC CSVLGAEHRGYTF NA TRBJ1-2 few TRBV29-1
TGTGCCAGCAGCGTAGGATTGGGGAATGAGCAGTTCTTC CASSVGLGNEQFF NA TRBJ2-1 few TRBV9
TGTGCCAGCAGTATCGGGACACTCCCTCGTGGTGAGCAGTTCTTC CASSIGTLPRGEQFF NA TRBJ2-1 NA TRBV27
TGCGCCAGCAGCCGAGGGCTAAGCACAGATACGCAGTATTTT CASSRGLSTDTQYF NA TRBJ2-3 few TRBV5-1
TGTGCCAGCTCACTAACTGAATCTGGGGCCAACGTCCTGACTTTC CASSLTESGANVLTF NA TRBJ2-6 NA TRBV18
TGCGCCAGCAGCCAAGATCCAACACCTAAAGAGACCCAGTACTTC CASSQDPTPKETQYF NA TRBJ2-5 NA TRBV4-3
TGTGCCAGCAACGATCCGACAGGGGTGGAGACCCAGTACTTC CASNDPTGVETQYF TRBD1 TRBJ2-5 NA TRBV2
TGTGCCAGCAGCTCTGACCAGGGGGACACTGAAGCTTTCTTT CASSSDQGDTEAFF TRBD1 TRBJ1-1 NA TRBV13
TGTGCCTGGAGTGATGTGGGAAACGAGCAGTTCTTC CAWSDVGNEQFF NA TRBJ2-1 NA TRBV30